This T cell receptor beta chain was captured in a study of T cell responses to AZD1222 COVID-19 vaccine. About this clone: Its cognate antigen is unknown.

Second-dose intervals near 4 or 12 weeks were combined. Findings and limits, study-wide: Variant regions that are unmutated are reportedly the target of nearly half of spike-specific TCRs. The peak T cell response came first, and repertoires were sampled only after it. Following two doses of AZD1222, Spike-specific TCR breadth and depth rose.

The assay was immunoSEQ multiplex PCR, and TCRdb's table has in-frame clones only and misses some. The sample yields some 180,000 clones, roughly 94% seen once. The receptor's source is an adult who received the AZD1222 COVID-19 vaccine. The sequencing here drew on peripheral blood, taken 28 days after the second AZD1222 dose.

The CDR3 sequence: CASSPGTPNEKLFF. CDR3 nucleotides: TGTGCCAGCAGTCCCGGGACACCGAATGAAAAACTGTTTTTT. This chain connects TRBV7-9 to TRBJ1-4; a weak D match, TRBD1 (6 bases). CDR3 size: 14 residues. Germline CDR1 and CDR2: SEHNR and FQNEAQ (reference sequence). Trimming shortened V by 6 bases and J by 5 bases, and 13 bases separated the two germline ends.